The 8 T cell receptor beta chains presented below share a single source sample, sequenced in a study of shared clonotypes between healthy human individuals. Clones were sequenced by immunoSEQ multiplex PCR, and TCRdb holds only the in-frame ones, with some missing. The sample records a few million clones, roughly 92% being singletons. The specimen sequenced was naive CD4+ T cells from PBMCs. Subset reported: CD45RA+ positively selected. The receptors shown here come from a man in his late teens or twenties in good health. Some clones in this sample may be carry-over from other donors' samples.

The table lists this clone with a count of one. The V and J genes are TRBV4-1 and TRBJ2-6; D remains ambiguous. The CDR3 is made up of 16 amino acids. V was pared by 1 base and J by 1 base, with 8 bases between. Germline V lookup: CDR1 MGHRA, CDR2 YSYEKL. The CDR3 nucleotides read TGCGCCAGCAGCCAAGTCCGGGCGTCTGGGGCCAACGTCCTGACTTTC. This sequence encodes CASSQVRASGANVLTF.

This rearrangement joins TRBV9 to TRBJ1-2; TRBD1 aligns across 9 bases. CDR3 length: 18 amino acids. CDR1 SGDLS and CDR2 YYNGEE come from the germline V gene. The J segment lost 4 bases and the V segment lost 0 bases, leaving 13 bases of the junction unmatched. DNA of the CDR3: TGTGCCAGCAGCGTAGGACCGATGGGGACAGGGCTCGCCTATGGCTACACCTTC. Translated, it gives CASSVGPMGTGLAYGYTF.

The rearrangement links TRBV5-1 to TRBJ2-2; the match to TRBD2 covers 11 bases. The CDR3 loop spans 15 amino acids. The germline CDR1 and CDR2 sequences are SGHRS and YFSETQ. The V and J ends lost 6 bases and 7 bases, in that order; junction bases with no gene match: 8. The CDR3 here is CASTRLAGSGGELFF. CDR3 nucleotides: TGCGCCAGCACGCGACTAGCGGGAAGCGGCGGGGAGCTGTTTTTT.

V and J are TRBV5-1 and TRBJ2-3; the match to TRBD2 covers 10 bases. With V trimmed by 0 bases and J by 4 bases, 8 bases remained unmatched. Germline CDR1 and CDR2: SGHRS and YFSETQ. The CDR3 totals 17 residues. Here the CDR3 DNA reads TGCGCCAGCAGCTTGGCCCCTCTAGCGGGAGTGCCAGATACGCAGTATTTT. Translation: CASSLAPLAGVPDTQYF.

Here the CDR3 DNA reads TGTGCCAGCAGCCTTCCGGTTGGGTCTTTAAGAGAGCAGTACTTC. This codes for CASSLPVGSLREQYF. This chain joins TRBV7-2 and TRBJ2-7; D is uncertain. Trimming pared 5 bases from V and 7 bases from J, leaving 21 bases between. Germline V gives CDR1 SGHTA, CDR2 FQGNSA. This CDR3 has 15 residues.

This rearrangement joins TRBV19 to TRBJ2-1; D gene uncertain. The CDR3 totals 14 residues. Trimming took off 7 bases at V and 0 bases at J, with 10 bases between the two ends. Germline CDR1 LNHDA, CDR2 SQIVND (reference sequence). CDR3 DNA sequence: TGTGCCAGTAAGAAGCGACGCTCCTACAATGAGCAGTTCTTC. Translating it yields CASKKRRSYNEQFF.

In its sample, this clone was seen once. The V gene is TRBV12-5, the J gene TRBJ2-5, with D perhaps matching TRBD2 (6 bases). V was shortened by 1 base and J by 5 bases, with 11 bases between the two germline ends. This CDR3 is 14 amino acids long. Germline CDR1 LGHNT, CDR2 FRNRAP. The CDR3, as DNA: TGTGCTAGTGGTTTGGCCGGGGGACCGGAGACCCAGTACTTC. Its protein product is CASGLAGGPETQYF.

The CDR3 DNA is TGTGCCAGTAGTGAAGGACAGGGTTTGACCGGGGAGCTGTTTTTT. Amino acid sequence: CASSEGQGLTGELFF. The genes are TRBV19 and TRBJ2-2, with TRBD1 identical over 8 bases. Germline V gene sequence: CDR1 LNHDA, CDR2 SQIVND (reference sequence). V lost 5 bases, J lost 5 bases, and 7 bases stayed unmatched. The CDR3 loop spans 15 amino acids.